A single sample is the source of the 9 T cell receptor beta chains below, sequenced in a study of cytomegalovirus exposure and HLA in healthy donors. Primers included in the PCR were 60 Vbeta and 13 Jbeta primers. TCRdb's table, derived via immunoSEQ multiplex PCR, lists solely in-frame clones and lacks some. The data show more than 60,000 clones, about three quarters seen once. The sequencing sample was made of PBMCs. The receptors stem from a male donor in good health and CMV-seropositive.

V usage is TRBV6-1 and J usage is TRBJ2-7, with D tentatively TRBD2 (7 bases). Trimming pared 7 bases from V and 6 bases from J, leaving 16 bases between. CDR1 is MNHNS and CDR2 is SASEGT in the germline V gene. The CDR3 is made up of 13 amino acids. As DNA, the CDR3 is TGTGCCAGCAATCTAGGGGGGGGTACCGAGCAGTACTTC. This translates into CASNLGGGTEQYF.

The rearrangement links TRBV30 to TRBJ2-7, with TRBD1 matching over 8 bases. Germline CDR1 reads GTSNPN; CDR2 reads SVGIG (reference sequence). Trimming at V came to 0 bases and at J to 6 bases, leaving 7 bases not matched to a gene. The CDR3 has 14 amino acids. The CDR3 coding sequence is TGTGCCTGGAGTGTACCTGCAGGGGGCGGCGAGCAGTACTTC. This codes for CAWSVPAGGGEQYF.

The V call is TRBV28, the J call TRBJ1-6; 9 nucleotides align to TRBD1. Unmatched junction bases numbered 5, after V lost 7 bases and J lost 7 bases. Germline-derived CDR1 and CDR2 are MDHEN and SYDVKM. The CDR3 covers 14 residues. CDR3 amino acids: CASILTGGNSPLHF. Written as DNA, the CDR3 is TGTGCCAGCATCTTAACAGGGGGCAATTCACCCCTCCACTTT. Drawing the rest from reference TRBV28 and TRBJ1-6, the complete variable domain is DVKVTQSSRYLVKRTGEKVFLECVQDMDHENMFWYRQDPGLGLRLIYFSYDVKMKEKGDIPEGYSVSREKKERFSLILESASTNQTSMYLCASILTGGNSPLHFGNGTRLTVT.

The chain joins TRBV10-2 to TRBJ2-3; 10 nucleotides agree with TRBD2. This CDR3 comprises 15 residues. Germline-derived CDR1 and CDR2 are WSHSY and SAAADI. V was pared by 2 bases and J by 3 bases, with 2 bases of the junction left unmatched. The CDR3 loop reads CASSESGGATDTQYF. In nucleotides, the CDR3 is TGCGCCAGCAGTGAGAGCGGGGGGGCAACAGATACGCAGTATTTT.

The chain is built from TRBV5-8 and TRBJ1-1, with unresolved D. Germline V lookup: CDR1 SGHTS, CDR2 YDEGEE. This CDR3 contains 16 residues. The germline V and J ends were trimmed by 1 base and 0 bases, with 13 bases remaining between them. CDR3 residues: CASSLFTEPMNTEAFF. CDR3 DNA sequence: TGTGCCAGCAGCTTGTTCACAGAACCCATGAACACTGAAGCTTTCTTT. The variable domain in full, with the rest retrieved from reference TRBV5-8 and TRBJ1-1, is EAGVTQSPTHLIKTRGQQATLRCSPISGHTSVYWYQQALGLGLQFLLWYDEGEERNRGNFPPRFSGRQFPNYSSELNVNALELEDSALYLCASSLFTEPMNTEAFFGQGTRLTVV.

J is TRBJ2-7 and V is TRBV4-3; 11 bases align to TRBD1. Germline CDR1 and CDR2: LGHNA and YSLEER. The CDR3 has 14 residues. V trimming: 4 bases; J trimming: 5 bases; junction bases outside the gene matches: 4. The CDR3: CASSPGQGVHEQYF. The CDR3 nucleotides are TGCGCCAGCAGCCCGGGACAGGGGGTCCACGAGCAGTACTTC.

The chain employs TRBV6-5 and TRBJ1-1; D perhaps matches TRBD1 (6 bases). Trimming pared 6 bases from V and 4 bases from J, leaving 18 bases between. Germline-derived CDR1 and CDR2 are MNHEY and SVGAGI. The CDR3 loop spans 15 amino acids. As DNA, the CDR3 is TGTGCCAGCAGGAACAGACAGGTTGGGAGCACTGAAGCTTTCTTT. Its protein is CASRNRQVGSTEAFF.

J is TRBJ2-7 and V is TRBV2; no firm D call. This CDR3 is built from 13 residues. V lost 2 bases, J lost 0 bases, and 5 bases lay in between. The germline CDR1 and CDR2 sequences are SNHLY and FYNNEI. CDR3 sequence: CASSELRSYEQYF. DNA of the CDR3: TGTGCCAGCAGTGAACTGCGCTCCTACGAGCAGTACTTC.

The chain joins TRBV7-9 to TRBJ2-1; the D gene is possibly TRBD2 (6 bases). This CDR3 region has 14 residues. The germline CDR1 and CDR2 sequences are SEHNR and FQNEAQ (reference sequence). Trimming took off 4 bases at V and 8 bases at J, with 15 bases between the two ends. CDR3 loop: CASSSYVGGHEQFF. DNA of the CDR3: TGTGCCAGCAGCTCCTACGTGGGGGGACATGAGCAGTTCTTC. Together with reference TRBV7-9 and TRBJ2-1, the CDR3 gives the full variable domain: DTGVSQNPRHKITKRGQNVTFRCDPISEHNRLYWYRQTLGQGPEFLTYFQNEAQLEKSRLLSDRFSAERPKGSFSTLEIQRTEQGDSAMYLCASSSYVGGHEQFFGPGTRLTVL.